This entry features one T cell receptor beta chain sequence. Its antigen is still unknown. Sequencing was performed with immunoSEQ multiplex PCR; in TCRdb, only in-frame clones are kept and a portion is missing. The sample carries around 1,000,000 clones, approximately 75% recorded once. Per the germline V gene, CDR1 is SGHAT and CDR2 is FQNNGV. The V and J ends lost 5 bases and 5 bases, in that order; junction bases with no gene match: 12. CDR3 length: 16 amino acids. This sample was taken from a study of shared clonotypes between healthy human individuals. Study as a whole: The study used three CD4 naive, three CD4 memory, two CD8 naive and one CD8 memory plate per donor. Study observations and caveats: Shared clonotypes across all four donors exceeded non-shared ones in generation probability. Larger estimated richness was generally seen in naive subsets than in memory subsets. Sequencing depth was predicted to influence how clonotypes are shared among donors.

The chain is built from TRBV11-2 and TRBJ2-5, with 9 bases identical to TRBD1. The sequenced material came from memory CD4+ T cells from PBMCs. Sample subset: CD45RA-negative fraction. This TCR derives from a man aged 18 to 29 in good health. Some clones in this sample may be carry-over from other donors' samples. CDR3 nucleotide sequence: TGTGCCAGCAGCCCTGACCGACAGGGGGGAAGGGAGACCCAGTACTTC. This sequence encodes CASSPDRQGGRETQYF.